Shown below are 24 T cell receptor beta chains from a single sample sequenced in a study of blood T cell repertoires in COVID-19. Using immunoSEQ multiplex PCR, the repertoire was profiled, and TCRdb retains in-frame clones only, with some absent. The sample holds about 140,000 clones; approximately 81% are singletons and the top ten take 7% to 10%. Source material: peripheral blood. These receptors came from a human donor in a cohort sampled during active COVID-19.

The rearrangement links TRBV18 to TRBJ1-3; 9 nucleotides agree with TRBD1. The CDR3 consists of 16 residues. The V and J ends lost 4 bases and 14 bases, in that order; junction bases with no gene match: 18. CDR1 KGHSH and CDR2 LQKENI come from the germline V gene. CDR3 amino acids: CASSRQGPGQGPTLYF. CDR3 bases: TGTGCCAGCTCACGACAGGGCCCGGGACAGGGCCCGACATTATATTTT.

V and J are TRBV27 and TRBJ2-7; 10 bases are a match to TRBD2. The CDR3 is made up of 15 amino acids. Unmatched junction bases numbered 7, after V lost 2 bases and J lost 6 bases. From germline, CDR1 is MNHEY and CDR2 SMNVEV (reference sequence). The CDR3 is CASSLLAGVGAEQYF. In DNA, the CDR3 is TGTGCCAGCAGTTTACTAGCGGGGGTCGGGGCCGAGCAGTACTTC.

The chain couples TRBV27 to TRBJ2-7, with D maybe TRBD1 (5 bases). The CDR3 consists of 14 residues. Trimming removed 6 bases from V and 2 bases from J, with 14 bases in between. Germline CDR1 reads MNHEY; CDR2 reads SMNVEV (reference sequence). CDR3 coding DNA: TGTGCCAGCAGCTCTAACAGGCGTCCCTACGAGCAGTACTTC. Protein: CASSSNRRPYEQYF.

J is TRBJ1-1 and V is TRBV5-1; D is perhaps TRBD1 (5 bases). Germline values: CDR1 SGHRS, CDR2 YFSETQ. Deletions cut 2 bases from V and 6 bases from J, with 20 bases between. The CDR3 loop spans 16 amino acids. The CDR3 bases are TGCGCCAGCAGCTTTCAGGGTATTTCCTCACTCGCTGAAGCTTTCTTT. This codes for CASSFQGISSLAEAFF.

The chain uses TRBV5-4 and TRBJ2-7; 8 nucleotides line up with TRBD2. The CDR3 consists of 15 residues. The ends lost 3 bases at V and 0 bases at J; junction bases unmatched: 5. CDR1 SGHNT and CDR2 YYREEE come from the germline V gene (reference sequence). The CDR3 nucleotides are TGTGCCAGCAGCTCTACTAGCGGACTCTCCTACGAGCAGTACTTC. This encodes CASSSTSGLSYEQYF.

In its sample, this clone was seen many times. V and J are TRBV29-1 and TRBJ2-7; 9 bases are shared with TRBD1. Germline values: CDR1 SQVTM, CDR2 ANQGSEA. The V gene end was trimmed by 0 bases and the J gene end by 1 base; junction bases not matched to a gene: 4. CDR3 size: 15 residues. CDR3 protein: CSVEESGQGSYEQYF. In nucleotides, the CDR3 is TGCAGCGTTGAAGAGTCCGGACAGGGGTCCTACGAGCAGTACTTC.

The V and J genes are TRBV7-9 and TRBJ2-7, with 9 nucleotides matching TRBD1. Trimming cost V 4 bases and J 7 bases; bases outside gene matches: 8. In germline, CDR1 is SEHNR, CDR2 FQNEAQ (reference sequence). This CDR3 comprises 14 residues. This CDR3 reads CASSSIQGAGEQYF. In DNA form, the CDR3 reads TGTGCCAGCAGCTCGATACAGGGGGCAGGAGAGCAGTACTTC. Drawing the rest from reference TRBV7-9 and TRBJ2-7, the complete variable domain is DTGVSQNPRHKITKRGQNVTFRCDPISEHNRLYWYRQTLGQGPEFLTYFQNEAQLEKSRLLSDRFSAERPKGSFSTLEIQRTEQGDSAMYLCASSSIQGAGEQYFGPGTRLTVT.

The chain links TRBV5-1 to TRBJ2-4; D possibly corresponds to TRBD2 (5 bases). Trimming removed 4 bases at V and 2 bases at J, with 16 bases between. CDR1 and CDR2 from the germline V gene are SGHRS and YFSETQ. The CDR3 runs to 16 residues. As DNA, the CDR3 is TGCGCCAGCAGCATCGAACCGGCCGGGACCAAAAACATTCAGTACTTC. The encoded protein is CASSIEPAGTKNIQYF.

The rearrangement links TRBV5-1 to TRBJ2-1; no definite D call. CDR1 SGHRS and CDR2 YFSETQ come from the germline V gene. Trimming shortened V by 1 base and J by 0 bases, and 5 bases separated the two germline ends. This CDR3 contains 14 residues. Here the CDR3 DNA reads TGCGCCAGCAGCTTGTCGGTCTCCTACAATGAGCAGTTCTTC. Its translation: CASSLSVSYNEQFF.

This chain joins TRBV20-1 and TRBJ2-1; D gene unclear. CDR3 length: 18 amino acids. Between the trimmed V and J ends, which lost 3 bases and 5 bases, there was a span of 26 bases. CDR1 is DFQATT and CDR2 is SNEGSKA in the germline V gene (reference sequence). The CDR3 loop is CSASWSVRSRYRDNEQFF. DNA of the CDR3: TGCAGTGCTAGTTGGTCAGTCCGATCCCGATATCGGGACAATGAGCAGTTCTTC.

The chain is built from TRBV7-2 and TRBJ2-4; 13 bases fit TRBD2. Germline CDR1 and CDR2: SGHTA and FQGNSA. This CDR3 is built from 16 residues. J was trimmed by 5 bases and V by 5 bases; bases with no gene match: 6. The CDR3 DNA follows: TGTGCCAGCAGCAGAAAGGGGACTAGCGGGGAAAACATTCAGTACTTC. It encodes CASSRKGTSGENIQYF.

J is TRBJ2-5 and V is TRBV5-5, with 8 nucleotides matching TRBD2. The germline CDR1 and CDR2 sequences are SGHKS and YYEKEE (reference sequence). Trimming took 4 bases from V and 5 from J; bases not matched to a gene: 16. The CDR3 length is 17 residues. The CDR3 spells CASSVGLRGTRWETQYF. The CDR3 coding sequence is TGTGCCAGCAGCGTAGGATTGCGCGGGACTAGATGGGAGACCCAGTACTTC.

This rearrangement joins TRBV7-2 to TRBJ1-1; D ambiguous. V gave up 1 base and J gave up 0 bases, with 21 bases separating them. There are 19 residues in the CDR3. CDR1 and CDR2 (germline): SGHTA, FQGNSA. The CDR3 nucleotides are TGTGCCAGCAGCTTAGTTTGGACTCGGGTGGGGTACATGAACACTGAAGCTTTCTTT. Its translation: CASSLVWTRVGYMNTEAFF.

CDR3: CASSEQGATFF. In nucleotides, the CDR3 is TGTGCCAGCAGTGAACAGGGGGCGACCTTTTTT. This chain joins TRBV25-1 and TRBJ1-4; 8 nucleotides align to TRBD1. Trimming cost V 2 bases and J 17 bases; bases outside gene matches: 4. The germline V gene has CDR1 MGHDK and CDR2 SYGVNS. The length of the CDR3 is 11 residues. The whole variable domain, remainder taken from reference TRBV25-1 and TRBJ1-4, is EADIYQTPRYLVIGTGKKITLECSQTMGHDKMYWYQQDPGMELHLIHYSYGVNSTEKGDLSSESTVSRIRTEHFPLTLESARPSHTSQYLCASSEQGATFFGSGTQLSVL.

This sequence joins TRBV27 and TRBJ1-6; tentatively, D is TRBD1 (5 bases). CDR3 size: 13 residues. Trimming pared 5 bases from V and 10 bases from J, leaving 12 bases between. Per the germline V gene, CDR1 is MNHEY and CDR2 is SMNVEV (reference sequence). This CDR3 is CASSPGFKSPLHF. CDR3 DNA sequence: TGTGCCAGCAGTCCAGGGTTTAAGTCACCCCTCCACTTT.

The chain couples TRBV10-3 to TRBJ2-3, with 8 bases matching TRBD2. Germline loops: CDR1 ENHRY, CDR2 SYGVKD. The length of the CDR3 is 17 residues. Losses at the gene ends were 2 bases for V and 0 bases for J; bases not matched to a gene: 7. The CDR3 loop reads CAISEVGGAPSTDTQYF. The CDR3 DNA reads TGTGCCATCAGTGAGGTCGGGGGGGCCCCTAGCACAGATACGCAGTATTTT.

The chain recombines TRBV12-3 or TRBV12-4 with TRBJ2-1; no clear D gene. The CDR3 has 13 residues. Trimming took off 7 bases at V and 0 bases at J, with 7 bases between the two ends. The CDR3 spells CASKWSSYNEQFF. DNA of the CDR3: TGTGCCAGCAAATGGAGCTCCTACAATGAGCAGTTCTTC.

The chain links TRBV5-1 to TRBJ2-7, with 9 bases matching TRBD1. This CDR3 is 14 amino acids long. Germline CDR1 SGHRS, CDR2 YFSETQ. After removal of 5 bases from V and 6 bases from J, the junction contained 9 bases not matched to a gene. CDR3 amino acids: CASSWGTGNVEQYF. DNA of the CDR3: TGCGCCAGCAGTTGGGGGACAGGGAATGTCGAGCAGTACTTC.

V is TRBV25-1 and J is TRBJ2-5; 7 bases fit TRBD1. The germline CDR1 and CDR2 sequences are MGHDK and SYGVNS. Trimming removed 2 bases from V and 1 base from J; junction bases left unmatched: 4. The CDR3 consists of 15 residues. CDR3 in amino acids: CASSEPSGGQETQYF. For the CDR3, the DNA is TGTGCCAGCAGTGAACCCTCAGGGGGCCAAGAGACCCAGTACTTC.

The chain has TRBV7-8 and TRBJ2-1; D is uncertain. The CDR3 length is 14 residues. Trimming took off 7 bases at V and 14 bases at J, with 24 bases between the two ends. Germline V lookup: CDR1 SGHVS, CDR2 FQNEAQ. The CDR3 bases are TGTGCCAGCACCATTCTCCCGGCTAGAATGGTCGAGTTCTTC. It is translated as CASTILPARMVEFF.

The chain has TRBV7-7 and TRBJ2-5, with 8 bases identical to TRBD2. Germline V lookup: CDR1 SSHAT, CDR2 FNYEAQ (reference sequence). This CDR3 has 15 amino acids. Trimming cost V 10 bases and J 4 bases; bases outside gene matches: 14. The CDR3 DNA reads as TGTGCCACCACCAGGACGGGAGGGCCTACAGAGACCCAGTACTTC. Residues: CATTRTGGPTETQYF. Complete variable domain (other parts from reference TRBV7-7 and TRBJ2-5): GAGVSQSPRYKVTKRGQDVTLRCDPISSHATLYWYQQALGQGPEFLTYFNYEAQPDKSGLPSDRFSAERPEGSISTLTIQRTEQRDSAMYRCATTRTGGPTETQYFGPGTRLLVL.

The J gene is TRBJ2-5, the V gene TRBV4-3; D is possibly TRBD2 (6 bases). The CDR3 is 15 amino acids. CDR1 is LGHNA, CDR2 YSLEER, per germline. Trimming took 0 bases from V and 5 from J, leaving 13 bases between them. The CDR3 region is CASSQDPRGRETQYF. DNA of the CDR3: TGCGCCAGCAGCCAAGATCCGCGGGGCCGGGAGACCCAGTACTTC.

V gene TRBV5-1 combines with J gene TRBJ1-1, with a possible D match to TRBD1 (5 bases). This CDR3 has 14 amino acids. CDR1 is SGHRS, CDR2 YFSETQ, per germline. V shed 0 bases and J shed 1 base, with 7 bases lying between them. The CDR3 region is CASSLVGQNTEAFF. The CDR3 DNA reads TGCGCCAGCAGCTTGGTGGGGCAGAACACTGAAGCTTTCTTT.

This clone occurred once. The genes are TRBV5-1 and TRBJ2-5; TRBD2 matches at 16 bases. With V trimmed by 4 bases and J by 9 bases, 9 bases remained unmatched. The CDR3 is 16 residues long. Germline loops: CDR1 SGHRS, CDR2 YFSETQ. The CDR3 is CASSPGTSGRAASQYF. In nucleotides, the CDR3 is TGCGCCAGCAGCCCCGGGACTAGCGGGAGGGCCGCTTCCCAGTACTTC.